This T cell receptor beta chain was recovered during a study of CD8 T cells in ankylosing spondylitis. The CDR3 length is 16 residues. Germline loops: CDR1 MNHEY, CDR2 SVGEGT. V was trimmed by 2 bases and J by 4 bases, leaving 17 bases between them. Study results and caveats: Some of the motif variants had earlier been found in reactive arthritis patients' fluid and blood. The clones that were linked to disease were reported to be significantly enriched in matched synovial fluid samples from ankylosing spondylitis patients. CD8+ disease-linked clones were present at relatively low frequencies in blood. Blood from ankylosing spondylitis patients appeared to carry a characteristic roughly eight-variant TCR beta motif.

This clonotype turned up a few times. What it recognizes is unknown. 5'-RACE, quantitative and with molecular barcodes, yielded the TCR beta libraries. TCRdb re-analysed the 5' RACE reads in MiXCR, keeping a single row per CDR3 protein. The table has some 840,000 distinct CDR3 sequences, 12% seen once; the top ten hold approximately 0.46%. The receptor was isolated from a male donor with ankylosing spondylitis. The specimen sequenced was blood, either unsorted or a sorted T cell fraction (not recorded which). The chain recombines TRBV6-2 or TRBV6-3 with TRBJ2-5; TRBD1 is a possible D gene (6 bases). CDR3 in DNA: TGTGCCAGCAGTTACGGACGGCCGGGGACATTAGAGACCCAGTACTTC. Its protein product is CASSYGRPGTLETQYF.